This T cell receptor beta chain was identified in a study of T cell responses to AZD1222 COVID-19 vaccine. On the study more broadly: Both about-4-week and about-12-week second-dose recipients were combined. Study-wide points: Clonal diversity was possibly underestimated, and white British individuals and females predominated among donors. At baseline, just six AZD1222 recipients tested seropositive. The reported proportion of spike-specific TCRs targeting unmutated variant regions was nearly half.

Comment on this clone: Its matching antigen is unknown.

The germline CDR1 and CDR2 sequences are LGHDT and YNNKEL (reference sequence). V was clipped by 5 bases and J by 4 bases, with 17 bases between them. The CDR3 covers 15 residues. Using immunoSEQ multiplex PCR, the repertoire was profiled, and TCRdb retains in-frame clones only, with some absent. The data contain more than 95,000 clones, 90% of them singletons. The TCR originated in an adult in good health. Source: peripheral blood, taken on day 0 of AZD1222 vaccination. The chain combines TRBV3-1 (or the pseudogene TRBV3-2) with TRBJ1-2, with D possibly matching TRBD1 (6 bases). The CDR3 sequence is CASSDRQALGYGYTF. CDR3 DNA: TGTGCCAGCAGCGACAGACAGGCCCTAGGCTATGGCTACACCTTC.